This T cell receptor beta chain is from a study of blood T cell repertoires in COVID-19. Methods used by the authors: Nucleated cell number was recorded as an estimate derived from reference gene primer amplification. Some clones are missing from TCRdb's copy, which holds only in-frame ones; the method was immunoSEQ multiplex PCR. For V, J and clone size, that table is used; D and trimming come from the DNA. The sample carries roughly 170,000 clones, over 65% recorded once. V shed 5 bases and J shed 2 bases, with 4 bases lying between them. CDR1 is MNHEY, CDR2 SVGEGT, per germline. This CDR3 region has 12 residues. This clone was observed a handful of times.

The sequence was obtained from a woman of 80 years or more with acute or convalescent COVID-19. The chain employs TRBV6-2 or TRBV6-3 and TRBJ1-5; D uncertain. The sequenced material came from peripheral blood. The CDR3 spells CASSQGNQPQHF. The CDR3 nucleotides are TGTGCCAGCAGTCAGGGCAATCAGCCCCAGCATTTT.